This passage covers 18 T cell receptor beta chains from one sample sequenced in a study of PD-L1 blockade in urothelial cancer. The data were produced by immunoSEQ multiplex PCR, yet TCRdb's version contains in-frame clones alone and is incomplete. Among 130,000 or so clones listed, 84% were seen once. The sample's time point: pretreatment peripheral blood. Sequenced material: PBMCs, taken around atezolizumab (anti-PD-L1) treatment. The origin of the receptors is a man aged 50 to 59 with urothelial cancer.

This chain uses TRBV11-2 with TRBJ2-5; 12 positions match TRBD2. J lost 4 bases, V lost 5 bases, and 5 bases had no gene match. The germline V gene encodes CDR1 SGHAT and CDR2 FQNNGV. This CDR3 comprises 15 residues. CDR3: CASSPQLAGGETQYF. The CDR3 nucleotides are TGTGCCAGCAGCCCACAACTAGCGGGAGGAGAGACCCAGTACTTC.

This clone was picked up one time. This sequence joins TRBV28 and TRBJ1-1; 7 nucleotides agree with TRBD1. J lost 6 bases, V lost 6 bases, and 13 bases had no gene match. The germline V gene encodes CDR1 MDHEN and CDR2 SYDVKM. The CDR3 is 15 residues long. The CDR3 region is CASSPGDRDNSEAFF. The CDR3 DNA sequence: TGTGCCAGCAGCCCCGGCGACAGGGACAACTCTGAAGCTTTCTTT.

This clone appeared once. The chain recombines TRBV7-2 with TRBJ1-2; 8 nucleotides match TRBD1. V lost 6 bases and J lost 2; bases outside the gene matches: 5. CDR3 size: 14 residues. The germline V gene has CDR1 SGHTA and CDR2 FQGNSA. DNA of the CDR3: TGTGCCAGCAGGCAGGGGGCTATCAACTATGGCTACACCTTC. It encodes CASRQGAINYGYTF.

The rearrangement uses TRBV18 and TRBJ1-5; weak D call: TRBD1 (6 bases). CDR1 KGHSH and CDR2 LQKENI come from the germline V gene. Trimming stripped 4 bases from V and 2 bases from J, with 9 bases between. The CDR3 loop spans 14 amino acids. The CDR3 region has the DNA TGTGCCAGCTCACAGGGGGTAGGCAATCAGCCCCAGCATTTT. Its translation is CASSQGVGNQPQHF.

The rearrangement uses TRBV5-1 and TRBJ2-1, with D possibly being TRBD2 (6 bases). Trimming left V 4 bases short and J 0 bases short, with 8 bases between. Germline-derived CDR1 and CDR2 are SGHRS and YFSETQ. This CDR3 spans 14 amino acids. CDR3 protein: CASSTGGSYNEQFF. DNA for the CDR3: TGCGCCAGCAGCACCGGGGGCTCCTACAATGAGCAGTTCTTC. Combining the CDR3 with reference TRBV5-1 and TRBJ2-1 gives the whole variable domain KAGVTQTPRYLIKTRGQQVTLSCSPISGHRSVSWYQQTPGQGLQFLFEYFSETQRNKGNFPGRFSGRQFSNSRSEMNVSTLELGDSALYLCASSTGGSYNEQFFGPGTRLTVL.

V usage is TRBV9 and J usage is TRBJ2-1; 7 bases fit TRBD1. Unmatched junction bases numbered 4, after V lost 2 bases and J lost 8 bases. The CDR3 spans 13 residues. Germline values: CDR1 SGDLS, CDR2 YYNGEE. Here the CDR3 reads CASSVRQGYEQFF. The CDR3, as DNA: TGTGCCAGCAGCGTTCGACAGGGTTATGAGCAGTTCTTC. Combining the CDR3 with reference TRBV9 and TRBJ2-1 gives the whole variable domain DSGVTQTPKHLITATGQRVTLRCSPRSGDLSVYWYQQSLDQGLQFLIQYYNGEERAKGNILERFSAQQFPDLHSELNLSSLELGDSALYFCASSVRQGYEQFFGPGTRLTVL.

This chain connects TRBV5-1 to TRBJ2-5; D is possibly TRBD1 (5 bases). V dropped 0 bases and J dropped 5 bases, with 17 bases sitting between them. This CDR3 spans 16 amino acids. From germline, CDR1 is SGHRS and CDR2 YFSETQ. CDR3 nucleotides: TGCGCCAGCAGCTTGGCAGGTGGGGCAGACCTGGAGACCCAGTACTTC. Amino acids: CASSLAGGADLETQYF.

CDR3 nucleotide sequence: TGTGCCAGCTCCCTGGGGCCCCTACCCCGAACAGATACGCAGTATTTT. Its protein is CASSLGPLPRTDTQYF. The V and J genes are TRBV27 and TRBJ2-3; weak D call: TRBD1 (5 bases). This CDR3 has 16 amino acids. Deletions cut 8 bases from V and 3 bases from J, with 21 bases between. In germline, CDR1 is MNHEY, CDR2 SMNVEV (reference sequence).

V and J are TRBV11-2 and TRBJ2-2; no definite D call. Germline V gene lookup returns CDR1 SGHAT and CDR2 FQNNGV. V dropped 1 base and J dropped 6 bases, with 6 bases sitting between them. CDR3 size: 13 residues. The CDR3 sequence is CASSLGAAGELFF. The CDR3 DNA reads as TGTGCCAGCAGCTTAGGGGCAGCCGGGGAGCTGTTTTTT.

The chain has TRBV5-4 and TRBJ2-5; the match to TRBD2 covers 15 bases. This CDR3 region has 16 residues. CDR1 is SGHNT and CDR2 is YYREEE in the germline V gene (reference sequence). V shed 3 bases, J shed 4 bases, and the junction held 4 bases outside the gene matches. The CDR3 region is CASSSPGLAGGETQYF. CDR3 DNA: TGTGCCAGCAGCTCCCCGGGACTAGCGGGAGGAGAGACCCAGTACTTC.

The table lists this clone with a few counts. The gene calls are TRBV9 and TRBJ2-1, with 11 bases fitting TRBD2. Germline trimming cut 3 bases from V and 3 bases from J; bases unmatched to any gene: 5. Germline V lookup: CDR1 SGDLS, CDR2 YYNGEE. This CDR3 spans 16 amino acids. CDR3: CASSGSGTSGYNEQFF. The CDR3 DNA reads as TGTGCCAGCAGCGGTAGCGGGACTAGCGGCTACAATGAGCAGTTCTTC.

V is TRBV30 and J is TRBJ2-7; 7 bases are shared with TRBD1. The ends lost 4 bases at V and 1 base at J; junction bases unmatched: 1. CDR1 and CDR2 from the germline V gene are GTSNPN and SVGIG (reference sequence). The CDR3 runs 12 residues. This chain's CDR3 is CAWMTGSYEQYF. The CDR3, as DNA: TGTGCCTGGATGACAGGGTCCTACGAGCAGTACTTC.

The chain couples TRBV27 to TRBJ2-7; no definite D call. Germline V gives CDR1 MNHEY, CDR2 SMNVEV (reference sequence). V lost 4 bases and J lost 6, with 7 bases in between. CDR3 length equals 11 residues. In DNA, the CDR3 is TGTGCCAGCAGTTCCTCAGGCGAGCAGTACTTC. Residues: CASSSSGEQYF.

The chain is built from TRBV14 and TRBJ1-1; tentatively, D is TRBD1 (5 bases). Germline V gives CDR1 SGHDN, CDR2 FVKESK. The CDR3 totals 13 residues. Between the trimmed V and J ends, which lost 0 bases and 8 bases, there was a span of 10 bases. The CDR3 is CASSQDHRGEAFF. For the CDR3, the DNA is TGTGCCAGCAGCCAAGACCACCGGGGGGAAGCTTTCTTT.

The chain combines TRBV28 with TRBJ2-5, with 13 bases that match TRBD2. The CDR3 loop spans 15 amino acids. In germline, CDR1 is MDHEN, CDR2 SYDVKM. V dropped 3 bases and J dropped 3; count of bases not matched to a gene: 1. As DNA, the CDR3 is TGTGCCAGCAGTTTTGGGACTAGCGGGAAAGAGACCCAGTACTTC. Protein product: CASSFGTSGKETQYF.

The rearrangement links TRBV5-1 to TRBJ1-1; D unclear. Trimming pared 2 bases from V and 6 bases from J, leaving 14 bases between. CDR1 and CDR2 (germline): SGHRS, YFSETQ. This CDR3 has 14 residues. CDR3 bases: TGCGCCAGCAGCTTCGAGGGAGGAGTTTCTGAAGCTTTCTTT. It codes for CASSFEGGVSEAFF.

This chain connects TRBV5-1 to TRBJ2-7, with 11 bases identical to TRBD2. Germline CDR1 reads SGHRS; CDR2 reads YFSETQ. This CDR3 comprises 14 residues. The V segment lost 6 bases and the J segment 5 bases; nucleotides outside the gene matches: 7. The CDR3 loop is CASKTTSGRDEQYF. The CDR3 nucleotides are TGCGCCAGCAAGACAACTAGCGGGAGAGACGAGCAGTACTTC.

This clone was seen a handful of times. V gene TRBV6-5 combines with J gene TRBJ1-5, with 8 positions matching TRBD1. CDR1 is MNHEY and CDR2 is SVGAGI in the germline V gene. V dropped 5 bases and J dropped 4; count of bases not matched to a gene: 1. This CDR3 region has 13 residues. The CDR3 DNA reads TGTGCCAGCAGTCGACAGGGGAATCAGCCCCAGCATTTT. Encoded protein: CASSRQGNQPQHF.